The TCR beta chain described here comes from a study of blood T cell repertoires in COVID-19. As for the study in general: Sites in the United States, Italy and Spain provided acute and convalescent COVID-19 samples. The cDNA or gDNA used as material had been derived from T cells, B-cell-depleted T cells, or PBMCs.

This clone came up a few times. Original analysis: It was from reference gene primer amplification that nucleated cell counts were estimated. The assay was immunoSEQ multiplex PCR, and TCRdb's table has in-frame clones only and misses some. V and J calls and clone size come straight from that table; D and trimming were deduced from the DNA. The sample includes tens of thousands of clones, 65% to 85% of them seen just once. The CDR3 is 16 residues long. Germline loops: CDR1 SGHRS, CDR2 YFSETQ. V dropped 5 bases and J dropped 2 bases, with 14 bases sitting between them. The sample consisted of peripheral blood. The TCR comes from a human donor in a cohort sampled during active COVID-19. This sequence joins TRBV5-1 and TRBJ2-6; D is ambiguous. CDR3 in DNA: TGCGCCAGCAGTTCGATAGGCGGAACTGGGGCCAACGTCCTGACTTTC. Encoded protein: CASSSIGGTGANVLTF.